The 3 T cell receptor beta chains presented below share a single source sample, sequenced in a study of PD-L1 blockade in urothelial cancer. Repertoires were generated with immunoSEQ multiplex PCR, while TCRdb's copy carries only in-frame clones and drops some. Among over 75,000 clones listed, 80% to 90% were seen once. The time point here: pretreatment peripheral blood. The sequencing here drew on PBMCs, taken around atezolizumab (anti-PD-L1) treatment. The receptors stem from a woman of 80 years or more with urothelial cancer.

The chain is built from TRBV11-2 and TRBJ2-2; TRBD1 matches 12 bases. Germline lookup yields CDR1 SGHAT and CDR2 FQNNGV. The CDR3 length is 16 residues. Trimming cost V 6 bases and J 7 bases; bases outside gene matches: 9. CDR3 in amino acids: CASRPGDRGLIGELFF. The CDR3, as DNA: TGTGCCAGCAGACCTGGGGACAGGGGGCTGATCGGGGAGCTGTTTTTT.

The chain is built from TRBV5-5 and TRBJ2-2; 13 bases align to TRBD2. V gave up 0 bases and J gave up 7 bases; unmatched junction bases: 3. The V gene's germline CDR1 is SGHKS and CDR2 YYEKEE (reference sequence). CDR3 length equals 16 residues. CDR3 bases: TGTGCCAGCAGCTTGGCACTAGCGGGAGGGGTCGGGGAGCTGTTTTTT. Translation gives CASSLALAGGVGELFF.

This chain links TRBV7-3 with TRBJ2-1; no firm D call. The ends were cut back, 5 bases at V and 0 bases at J, with 20 bases in the middle. The germline gives CDR1 SGHTA, CDR2 FQGTGA. There are 18 residues in the CDR3. The CDR3 loop reads CASSLGPPSISSYNEQFF. CDR3 in DNA: TGTGCCAGCAGCCTAGGCCCGCCCAGCATTAGCTCCTACAATGAGCAGTTCTTC.